This is a list of T cell receptor beta chains from one sample in a study of blood T cell repertoires in COVID-19. TCRdb's table, derived via immunoSEQ multiplex PCR, lists solely in-frame clones and lacks some. Of tens of thousands of clones in the sample, around 90% were seen once. The sample consisted of peripheral blood. The receptor source for this set is a man between 60 and 70 years old with acute or convalescent COVID-19. Each CDR3 is given without its conserved first and last residue.

v_call: TRBV5-1; j_call: TRBJ1-2; cdr3_aa: ASSLAAQGEGYT
v_call: TRBV11-3; j_call: TRBJ1-2; cdr3_aa: ASSHRDGYGYT
v_call: TRBV28; j_call: TRBJ1-5; cdr3_aa: ASSGSRWQDQPQH
v_call: TRBV9; j_call: TRBJ1-1; cdr3_aa: ASSVGLGPAEAF
v_call: TRBV15; j_call: TRBJ2-1; cdr3_aa: ATSRDIGSSYNEQF
v_call: TRBV12-3/TRBV12-4; j_call: TRBJ1-2; cdr3_aa: ASRPTGSYGYT
v_call: TRBV7-8; j_call: TRBJ2-2; cdr3_aa: ASSKRGSGAGELF
v_call: TRBV9; j_call: TRBJ2-1; cdr3_aa: ASSEPGQATTRGGSREQF
v_call: TRBV19; j_call: TRBJ2-1; cdr3_aa: ASSIVSGGANEQF
v_call: TRBV10-3; j_call: TRBJ1-6; cdr3_aa: AISPTVTNSPLH